The clone carrying this T cell receptor (beta chain) was detected only a few times. What it binds is not known. The CDR3 runs 14 residues. V lost 1 base to trimming and J lost 4 bases, with 9 bases between them. Germline assignment: CDR1 LGHNA and CDR2 YNFKEQ. The data are from a study of cytomegalovirus exposure and HLA in healthy donors. Study information: For the roughly 390 genotyped donors, 75% to 90% fell within the Caucasian-associated ancestry cluster. Study observations and caveats: It emerged from a later analysis that several of the most significant clusters appeared to be linked to common viral pathogens. Among TCR beta chains, those listed as cytomegalovirus-associated numbered about 160.

PCR used 60 Vbeta primers and 13 Jbeta primers. Per the original methods: In a later analysis, of around 85 million unique beta chains, roughly 11 million appeared in at least two donors. Assay used: immunoSEQ multiplex PCR; TCRdb lists only in-frame clones, some missing. That table furnishes V, J and clone size, whereas the DNA furnished D and trimming. The repertoire holds around 150,000 clones, with roughly 80% as singletons. The rearrangement joins TRBV4-2 to TRBJ2-3; D unresolved. Sequenced: PBMCs. This receptor was taken from a man younger than 45 in good health and CMV-seronegative. DNA for the CDR3: TGTGCCAGCAGCCAAGTTCCCTCGGCAGATACGCAGTATTTT. Translated: CASSQVPSADTQYF.